The 2 T cell receptor beta chains below come from one sample, sequenced in a study of shared clonotypes between healthy human individuals. Here immunoSEQ multiplex PCR was the method, and the copy in TCRdb shows in-frame clones only, minus some. The repertoire includes millions of clones, about 95% of them detected once, and roughly 0.13% sits in the top ten. Sequencing was carried out using naive CD4+ T cells sorted from blood. Subset here: CD45RA+ positively selected. These receptors were obtained from a man aged 18-30 years in good health.

CDR3 nucleotide sequence: TGTGCCAGCAGCCCAATTGGCAGTAAGGGCGGTCGGACAACTGAAGCTTTCTTT. Amino acids: CASSPIGSKGGRTTEAFF. The genes are TRBV11-2 and TRBJ1-1, with D possibly matching TRBD1 (5 bases). V lost 5 bases and J 5 bases, leaving 27 bases between the germline ends. The germline V gene encodes CDR1 SGHAT and CDR2 FQNNGV. CDR3 size: 18 residues.

The chain couples TRBV5-6 to TRBJ1-2; D uncertain. The CDR3 covers 14 residues. Trimming pared 7 bases from V and 0 bases from J, leaving 13 bases between. The germline CDR1 and CDR2 sequences are SGHDT and YYEEEE. The CDR3 here is CASSPPLTNYGYTF. Written as DNA, the CDR3 is TGTGCCAGCTCCCCCCCACTGACTAACTATGGCTACACCTTC.